The clone carrying this T cell receptor beta chain was seen only a few times. The record originates from a study of CD8+ T cells in alopecia areata. Study overall: Those treated were given oral tofacitinib at 5 to 10 mg twice daily.

Sequencing relied on a cDNA template that was reverse transcribed from extracted RNA. Sequencing was performed with immunoSEQ multiplex PCR; in TCRdb, only in-frame clones are kept and a portion is missing. The sample lists some 240,000 clones, about 53% occurring once. Unmatched junction bases numbered 7, after V lost 4 bases and J lost 1 base. Germline V gene lookup returns CDR1 SQVTM and CDR2 ANQGSEA. The CDR3 sequence is 15 residues long. Sequencing was performed on CD4+ T cells sorted from blood, taken at week 0. J is TRBJ2-1 and V is TRBV29-1, with 7 positions matching TRBD2. This sequence was found in a human donor with alopecia areata. Here the CDR3 DNA reads TGCAGCGTTGGGGGCGGGAGTATTTCCTACAATGAGCAGTTCTTC. This sequence encodes CSVGGGSISYNEQFF.